One and the same sample provided the 27 T cell receptor beta chains below, sequenced in a study of blood T cell repertoires in COVID-19. Clones were read by immunoSEQ multiplex PCR, and TCRdb kept only the in-frame ones, dropping some. The sample shows about 220,000 clones, around 89% of them seen only once. The sample comprised PBMCs or T cells enriched from blood (not recorded which). The receptors originated from a woman younger than 35 in a cohort exposed to, infected with or recovered from COVID-19 (not recorded which).

This chain joins TRBV6-1 and TRBJ2-1; 11 bases map to TRBD2. The CDR3 has 16 residues. Trimming at V came to 4 bases and at J to 4 bases, leaving 6 bases not matched to a gene. Germline V gives CDR1 MNHNS, CDR2 SASEGT. The CDR3 region has the DNA TGTGCCAGCAGTGGTCTAGCGGGAGGACCATACAATGAGCAGTTCTTC. This codes for CASSGLAGGPYNEQFF.

The genes are TRBV29-1 and TRBJ2-3; D is possibly TRBD2 (5 bases). Germline CDR1 SQVTM, CDR2 ANQGSEA. Trimming pared 4 bases from V and 4 bases from J, leaving 9 bases between. This CDR3 has 12 amino acids. The CDR3 loop reads CSVGSSPDTQYF. CDR3 coding DNA: TGCAGCGTTGGGTCTAGCCCAGATACGCAGTATTTT.

The chain links TRBV2 to TRBJ1-3, with 8 bases lining up with TRBD1. CDR3 length equals 13 residues. The junction had 3 bases not matched to a gene; V was cut back by 7 bases and J by 4 bases. The germline V gene has CDR1 SNHLY and CDR2 FYNNEI. CDR3: CASIRDRGNTIYF. The CDR3 DNA reads TGTGCCAGCATAAGGGACAGGGGAAACACCATATATTTT.

The chain links TRBV6-5 to TRBJ2-7; a possible D gene is TRBD2 (5 bases). V gave up 5 bases and J gave up 5 bases, with 10 bases separating them. Germline CDR1 reads MNHEY; CDR2 reads SVGAGI. This CDR3 is built from 12 residues. CDR3 amino acids: CASSPTRDEQYF. In nucleotides, the CDR3 is TGTGCCAGCAGTCCCACTAGGGACGAGCAGTACTTC.

The chain couples TRBV12-5 to TRBJ2-5; D possibly corresponds to TRBD1 (6 bases). Trimming pared 6 bases from V and 1 base from J, leaving 12 bases between. Germline V CDR1 and CDR2: LGHNT, FRNRAP. This CDR3 is built from 14 residues. CDR3 loop: CASGVDSTQETQYF. In DNA, the CDR3 is TGTGCTAGTGGCGTGGACAGTACCCAAGAGACCCAGTACTTC.

V gene TRBV6-5 combines with J gene TRBJ1-5; a weak D match, TRBD1 (6 bases). Looked up from germline, CDR1 is MNHEY and CDR2 is SVGAGI. V lost 7 bases and J 3 bases, leaving 16 bases between the germline ends. The CDR3 sequence is 15 residues long. Written as DNA, the CDR3 is TGTGCCAGCAAGTTTTCTACAGGGTCCAATCAGCCCCAGCATTTT. As protein: CASKFSTGSNQPQHF.

The chain joins TRBV23-1 to TRBJ1-5; D is perhaps TRBD1 (6 bases). TRBV23-1 qualifies as an ORF whose function is uncertain. Trimming removed 2 bases at V and 2 bases at J, with 13 bases between. This CDR3 region has 16 residues. This chain's CDR3 is CASSQLRQVGNQPQHF. For the CDR3, the DNA is TGCGCCAGCAGTCAACTAAGACAGGTGGGCAATCAGCCCCAGCATTTT.

This clone showed up just once. V and J are TRBV6-6 and TRBJ1-2, with 8 bases that match TRBD1. V lost 5 bases, J lost 4 bases, and 6 bases stayed unmatched. Germline CDR1 and CDR2: MNHNY and SVGAGI (reference sequence). The CDR3 contains 14 residues. This chain's CDR3 is CASSPGGTSYGYTF. Written as DNA, the CDR3 is TGTGCCAGCAGTCCAGGGGGCACCTCCTATGGCTACACCTTC.

The chain uses TRBV5-1 and TRBJ2-1; tentatively, D is TRBD1 (5 bases). V lost 1 base and J 6 bases, leaving 11 bases between the germline ends. From germline, CDR1 is SGHRS and CDR2 YFSETQ. This CDR3 region has 14 residues. CDR3 sequence (DNA): TGCGCCAGCAGCTTGTCAGGGCTTTTCAATGAGCAGTTCTTC. Translating it yields CASSLSGLFNEQFF.

The chain combines TRBV5-1 with TRBJ2-5; the D gene is possibly TRBD1 (5 bases). V shed 2 bases and J shed 3 bases, with 11 bases lying between them. The V gene's germline CDR1 is SGHRS and CDR2 YFSETQ. The CDR3 sequence is 14 residues long. CDR3 nucleotides: TGCGCCAGCAGCTTAAGCACGACAGAAGAGACCCAGTACTTC. Its protein product is CASSLSTTEETQYF.

The J gene is TRBJ1-2, the V gene TRBV7-9; TRBD1 might be the D (6 bases). The CDR3 contains 16 residues. V was pared by 1 base and J by 2 bases, with 14 bases between. The germline gives CDR1 SEHNR, CDR2 FQNEAQ (reference sequence). The chain's CDR3 is CASSLVGQLTNYGYTF. The CDR3 DNA reads as TGTGCCAGCAGCTTAGTAGGACAGCTAACAAACTATGGCTACACCTTC.

The chain couples TRBV7-8 to TRBJ2-7; weak D call: TRBD2 (6 bases). Germline V gene lookup returns CDR1 SGHVS and CDR2 FQNEAQ. V lost 1 base and J 0 bases, leaving 7 bases between the germline ends. The CDR3 sequence is 14 residues long. CDR3 coding DNA: TGTGCCAGCAGCTTAGGGGACTTCTCCTACGAGCAGTACTTC. Its translation is CASSLGDFSYEQYF. Supplemented by reference TRBV7-8 and TRBJ2-7, the full variable domain reads GAGVSQSPRYKVAKRGQDVALRCDPISGHVSLFWYQQALGQGPEFLTYFQNEAQLDKSGLPSDRFFAERPEGSVSTLKIQRTQQEDSAVYLCASSLGDFSYEQYFGPGTRLTVT.

This clone came up once. The rearrangement joins TRBV10-1 to TRBJ1-4, with D maybe TRBD1 (5 bases). CDR1 is WNHNN and CDR2 is SYGVQD in the germline V gene (reference sequence). This CDR3 contains 14 residues. Trimming took off 4 bases at V and 9 bases at J, with 15 bases between the two ends. The CDR3: CASSGISGIKKLFF. CDR3 DNA: TGCGCCAGCAGTGGTATATCAGGGATTAAAAAACTGTTTTTT.

This chain links TRBV2 with TRBJ1-2; D perhaps matches TRBD1 (5 bases). V gave up 1 base and J gave up 4 bases, with 13 bases separating them. The CDR3 consists of 15 residues. Germline-derived CDR1 and CDR2 are SNHLY and FYNNEI. In DNA form, the CDR3 reads TGTGCCAGCAGTGAAGGGGTCGGGGGTAGCTATGGCTACACCTTC. It translates to CASSEGVGGSYGYTF. Based on the CDR3 plus reference TRBV2 and TRBJ1-2, the full variable domain is EPEVTQTPSHQVTQMGQEVILRCVPISNHLYFYWYRQILGQKVEFLVSFYNNEISEKSEIFDDQFSVERPDGSNFTLKIRSTKLEDSAMYFCASSEGVGGSYGYTFGSGTRLTVV.

V and J are TRBV15 and TRBJ2-5; the D gene is possibly TRBD1 (6 bases). Germline V gives CDR1 LNHNV, CDR2 YYDKDF (reference sequence). The V end lost 3 bases, the J end lost 3 bases, and 8 bases lay between the germline ends. The CDR3 is 13 residues long. CDR3 DNA: TGTGCCACCAGCAGCCGACAGGAAGAGACCCAGTACTTC. Protein: CATSSRQEETQYF.

The CDR3 reads CASSSPGQGSGTEAFF. The CDR3 coding sequence is TGTGCCAGCAGTTCTCCGGGACAGGGGTCAGGGACTGAAGCTTTCTTT. The rearrangement links TRBV28 to TRBJ1-1; 10 bases are shared with TRBD1. The CDR3 sequence is 16 residues long. V gave up 4 bases and J gave up 5 bases; unmatched junction bases: 10. Germline CDR1 and CDR2: MDHEN and SYDVKM.

The gene calls are TRBV7-2 and TRBJ1-2; TRBD1 might be the D (6 bases). Germline assignment: CDR1 SGHTA and CDR2 FQGNSA. Trimming left V 3 bases short and J 7 bases short, with 12 bases between. The CDR3 is made up of 13 amino acids. The CDR3 bases are TGTGCCAGCAGCTTTTTACAGGGCCGTGGCTACACCTTC. This gives the protein CASSFLQGRGYTF. Complete variable domain (other parts from reference TRBV7-2 and TRBJ1-2): GAGVSQSPSNKVTEKGKDVELRCDPISGHTALYWYRQSLGQGLEFLIYFQGNSAPDKSGLPSDRFSAERTGGSVSTLTIQRTQQEDSAVYLCASSFLQGRGYTFGSGTRLTVV.

This sequence joins TRBV2 and TRBJ1-6, with D maybe TRBD1 (5 bases). Trimming shortened V by 7 bases and J by 6 bases, and 13 bases separated the two germline ends. Germline V gene lookup returns CDR1 SNHLY and CDR2 FYNNEI. The CDR3 length is 14 residues. CDR3: CASNPDRINSPLHF. The CDR3 bases are TGTGCCAGCAACCCAGACAGAATTAATTCACCCCTCCACTTT.

This clone was recorded once. V gene TRBV7-9 combines with J gene TRBJ1-1; TRBD1 might be the D (6 bases). CDR3 length: 15 residues. V shed 5 bases and J shed 1 base, with 14 bases lying between them. The germline V gene has CDR1 SEHNR and CDR2 FQNEAQ (reference sequence). The CDR3 region is CASSPSGQPNTEAFF. CDR3 nucleotide sequence: TGTGCCAGCAGCCCGAGTGGACAGCCGAACACTGAAGCTTTCTTT.

This clone has a handful of counts. The gene calls are TRBV6-5 and TRBJ2-7; D gene unclear. Per germline, CDR1 MNHEY and CDR2 SVGAGI. This CDR3 region has 11 residues. Trimming shortened V by 5 bases and J by 3 bases, and 5 bases separated the two germline ends. The CDR3 loop reads CASSPVYEQYF. CDR3 sequence (DNA): TGTGCCAGCAGTCCGGTCTACGAGCAGTACTTC.

This clone was detected only once. This rearrangement joins TRBV19 to TRBJ1-2; D is undetermined. CDR3 length: 13 residues. Germline V gene sequence: CDR1 LNHDA, CDR2 SQIVND (reference sequence). V dropped 6 bases and J dropped 8 bases, with 16 bases sitting between them. For the CDR3, the DNA is TGTGCCAGTAGGGCAGGCCCTCGTGAGGGCTACACCTTC. Translated: CASRAGPREGYTF.

The J gene is TRBJ1-2, the V gene TRBV7-9; D is uncertain. The V and J ends lost 4 bases and 12 bases respectively, with 15 bases between them. Germline V gene data show CDR1 as SEHNR and CDR2 as FQNEAQ (reference sequence). The length of the CDR3 is 12 residues. The CDR3 DNA sequence: TGTGCCAGCAGCTCCCAAACAGCGGAAGACACCTTC. Its protein is CASSSQTAEDTF.

J is TRBJ2-7 and V is TRBV5-8; TRBD1 matches at 7 bases. The V segment lost 1 base and the J segment 3 bases; nucleotides outside the gene matches: 7. CDR1 is SGHTS and CDR2 is YDEGEE in the germline V gene. The CDR3 consists of 15 residues. The CDR3 DNA reads TGTGCCAGCAGCTTGAGGGACAGAACCTTCTACGAGCAGTACTTC. Amino acid sequence: CASSLRDRTFYEQYF.

The V gene is TRBV3-1 (or the pseudogene TRBV3-2), the J gene TRBJ1-1; D not certain. Germline values: CDR1 LGHDT, CDR2 YNNKEL (reference sequence). V dropped 8 bases and J dropped 5 bases, with 15 bases sitting between them. CDR3 size: 13 residues. Here the CDR3 DNA reads TGTGCCAGCGGGAGCGGGGATTGGACTGAAGCTTTCTTT. Its translation is CASGSGDWTEAFF.

V gene TRBV5-6 combines with J gene TRBJ2-5; D is undetermined. V lost 2 bases to trimming and J lost 3 bases, with 11 bases between them. Germline CDR1 SGHDT, CDR2 YYEEEE. CDR3 length: 14 residues. This CDR3 is CASSFQETEETQYF. CDR3 bases: TGTGCCAGCAGCTTTCAGGAAACTGAAGAGACCCAGTACTTC.

The chain combines TRBV19 with TRBJ1-3; 9 nucleotides match TRBD1. The CDR3 has 17 amino acids. Germline trimming cut 4 bases from V and 3 bases from J; bases unmatched to any gene: 10. Germline values: CDR1 LNHDA, CDR2 SQIVND (reference sequence). Written as DNA, the CDR3 is TGTGCCAGTAGTAGGGGAACAGGGGGCGCGAGTGGAAACACCATATATTTT. The encoded protein is CASSRGTGGASGNTIYF.

The rearrangement uses TRBV7-9 and TRBJ1-1, with 7 bases fitting TRBD1. Per germline, CDR1 SEHNR and CDR2 FQNEAQ (reference sequence). This CDR3 spans 14 amino acids. V gave up 3 bases and J gave up 4 bases; unmatched junction bases: 5. The CDR3 region has the DNA TGTGCCAGCAGCTTCGGACCAGGGGGCACTGAAGCTTTCTTT. It yields the protein CASSFGPGGTEAFF.